These 2 T cell receptor beta chains were all obtained from the same sample, sequenced in a study of blood T cell repertoires in COVID-19. The protocol was immunoSEQ multiplex PCR, while the TCRdb copy is restricted to in-frame clones and leaves out a portion. The sample yields 150,000 or so clones, around four fifths seen once. The sequencing input was PBMCs or T cells enriched from blood (not recorded which). Receptor source: a woman aged 45 to 65 in a cohort exposed to, infected with or recovered from COVID-19 (not recorded which).

The chain employs TRBV9 and TRBJ2-7, with 16 bases fitting TRBD2. CDR3 length: 16 amino acids. The V and J ends lost 4 bases and 5 bases, in that order; junction bases with no gene match: 6. Looked up from germline, CDR1 is SGDLS and CDR2 is YYNGEE. The CDR3 loop reads CASSTGTSGRGHEQYF. The CDR3 region has the DNA TGTGCCAGCAGCACAGGGACTAGCGGGAGGGGCCACGAGCAGTACTTC.

This chain connects TRBV5-1 to TRBJ2-7; 8 bases agree with TRBD2. The CDR3 has 16 amino acids. Germline values: CDR1 SGHRS, CDR2 YFSETQ. J was trimmed by 0 bases and V by 1 base; bases with no gene match: 6. The CDR3 sequence: CASSLTRSGDSYEQYF. The DNA for the CDR3 is TGCGCCAGCAGCTTGACCCGTAGCGGGGACTCCTACGAGCAGTACTTC.